A selection of T cell receptor beta chains follows, all from one sample in a study of T cells in Graves' hyperthyroidism and ophthalmopathy. TCRdb called the multiplex PCR reads again in MiXCR, with one record for every CDR3 protein. The sample shows a few hundred thousand distinct CDR3 sequences, under 15% of them seen only once. The specimen was blood. The receptors here all came from a woman in her thirties with Graves' hyperthyroidism. Both conserved end residues are part of each CDR3. D genes are given only for firm matches. Size values are once, few and many counts, or a class for expanded clones, and some rows have none.

clone size: NA
V gene: TRBV18
J gene: TRBJ1-2
D gene: NA
CDR3 protein: CASSPGDGYTF
CDR3 DNA: TGTGCCAGCTCACCAGGGGATGGCTACACCTTC

clone size: many
V gene: TRBV28
J gene: TRBJ1-2
D gene: NA
CDR3 protein: CASRDSIYYGYTF
CDR3 DNA: TGTGCCAGCAGGGACAGCATATACTATGGCTACACCTTC

clone size: NA
V gene: TRBV3-1
J gene: TRBJ2-1
D gene: TRBD2
CDR3 protein: CASSRPSGRGGEQFF
CDR3 DNA: TGTGCCAGCAGCCGTCCCTCGGGCCGCGGGGGTGAGCAGTTCTTC

clone size: NA
V gene: TRBV10-3
J gene: TRBJ2-5
D gene: TRBD2
CDR3 protein: CAISESLSGDYQETQYF
CDR3 DNA: TGTGCCATCAGTGAGTCGCTTAGCGGGGACTACCAAGAGACCCAGTACTTC

clone size: few
V gene: TRBV20-1
J gene: TRBJ2-4
D gene: NA
CDR3 protein: CSAKPLAKNIQYF
CDR3 DNA: TGCAGTGCTAAGCCCTTAGCCAAAAACATTCAGTACTTC

clone size: few
V gene: TRBV7-9
J gene: TRBJ2-7
D gene: TRBD1
CDR3 protein: CASSHRDRVDEQYF
CDR3 DNA: TGTGCCAGCAGCCACCGGGACAGGGTCGACGAGCAGTACTTC

clone size: NA
V gene: TRBV10-3
J gene: TRBJ2-3
D gene: TRBD1
CDR3 protein: CAITPGTATDTQYF
CDR3 DNA: TGTGCCATCACCCCCGGGACAGCCACAGATACGCAGTATTTT

clone size: few
V gene: TRBV7-9
J gene: TRBJ2-1
D gene: TRBD1
CDR3 protein: CASSPTQGAPYNEQFF
CDR3 DNA: TGTGCCAGCAGCCCCACACAGGGGGCTCCCTACAATGAGCAGTTCTTC

clone size: few
V gene: TRBV5-1
J gene: TRBJ2-5
D gene: TRBD2
CDR3 protein: CASSRSTSVSQETQYF
CDR3 DNA: TGCGCCAGCAGCCGATCTACTAGCGTGTCCCAAGAGACCCAGTACTTC

clone size: few
V gene: TRBV24-1
J gene: TRBJ2-4
D gene: NA
CDR3 protein: CATADWRKNIQYF
CDR3 DNA: TGTGCCACCGCCGACTGGAGGAAAAACATTCAGTACTTC

clone size: NA
V gene: TRBV12-3/TRBV12-4
J gene: TRBJ2-1
D gene: NA
CDR3 protein: CASKRSSGNEQFF
CDR3 DNA: TGTGCCAGCAAGAGGAGTAGCGGCAATGAGCAGTTCTTC

clone size: few
V gene: TRBV5-1
J gene: TRBJ2-1
D gene: NA
CDR3 protein: CASTSTFVGSVTNYNEQFF
CDR3 DNA: TGCGCCAGCACATCTACCTTCGTGGGTAGCGTGACGAACTACAATGAGCAGTTCTTC

clone size: few
V gene: TRBV5-1
J gene: TRBJ1-1
D gene: TRBD1
CDR3 protein: CASSQDRGYTEAFF
CDR3 DNA: TGCGCCAGCAGCCAGGACAGGGGTTACACTGAAGCTTTCTTT

clone size: few
V gene: TRBV6-1
J gene: TRBJ1-2
D gene: NA
CDR3 protein: CASSRGQRNFYGYTF
CDR3 DNA: TGTGCCAGCAGTAGAGGACAGCGTAACTTCTATGGCTACACCTTC

clone size: NA
V gene: TRBV20-1
J gene: TRBJ1-2
D gene: NA
CDR3 protein: CSAEALLYALGGYTF
CDR3 DNA: TGCAGTGCCGAAGCTCTCCTTTACGCCTTGGGGGGCTACACCTTC

clone size: NA
V gene: TRBV14
J gene: TRBJ2-1
D gene: TRBD2
CDR3 protein: CASSQRFGLAGDNEQFF
CDR3 DNA: TGTGCCAGCAGCCAGAGATTCGGACTAGCGGGAGATAATGAGCAGTTCTTC

clone size: many
V gene: TRBV20-1
J gene: TRBJ2-5
D gene: TRBD2
CDR3 protein: CSGTSDKETQYF
CDR3 DNA: TGCAGTGGAACTAGCGATAAAGAGACCCAGTACTTC

clone size: many
V gene: TRBV28
J gene: TRBJ2-2
D gene: NA
CDR3 protein: CASSVDRLPVRGELFF
CDR3 DNA: TGTGCCAGCAGTGTCGACAGACTACCCGTCAGGGGGGAGCTGTTTTTT

clone size: many
V gene: TRBV6-1
J gene: TRBJ2-7
D gene: TRBD2
CDR3 protein: CASSPGTSGYFTYEQYF
CDR3 DNA: TGTGCCAGCAGCCCCGGGACTAGCGGGTATTTCACCTACGAGCAGTACTTC

clone size: few
V gene: TRBV7-9
J gene: TRBJ2-3
D gene: NA
CDR3 protein: CASSLASGLSDTQYF
CDR3 DNA: TGTGCCAGCAGCTTAGCAAGCGGATTATCAGATACGCAGTATTTT

clone size: NA
V gene: TRBV5-6
J gene: TRBJ2-1
D gene: TRBD1
CDR3 protein: CASRRPGQGAIGEQFF
CDR3 DNA: TGTGCCAGCAGACGACCTGGGCAGGGGGCTATTGGTGAGCAGTTCTTC